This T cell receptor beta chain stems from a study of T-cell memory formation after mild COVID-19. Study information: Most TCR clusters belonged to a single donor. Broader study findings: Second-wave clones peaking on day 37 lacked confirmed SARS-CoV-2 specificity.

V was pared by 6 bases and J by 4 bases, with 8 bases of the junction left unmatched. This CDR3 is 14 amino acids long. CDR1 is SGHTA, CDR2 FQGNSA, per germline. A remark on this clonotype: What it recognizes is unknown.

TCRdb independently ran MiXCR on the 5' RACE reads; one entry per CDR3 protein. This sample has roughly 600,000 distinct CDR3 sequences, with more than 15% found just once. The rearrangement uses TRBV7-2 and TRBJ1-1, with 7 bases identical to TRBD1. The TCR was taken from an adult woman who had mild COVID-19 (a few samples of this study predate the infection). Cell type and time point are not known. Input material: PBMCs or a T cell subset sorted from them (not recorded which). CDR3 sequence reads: CASSWPQGRTEAFF. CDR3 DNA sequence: TGTGCCAGCAGTTGGCCACAGGGGCGCACTGAAGCTTTCTTT.